This T cell receptor (beta chain) was obtained from a study of OX40 agonist ivuxolimab in advanced cancers. Clones were read by immunoSEQ multiplex PCR, and TCRdb kept only the in-frame ones, dropping some. This repertoire shows 13,000 or so clones, approximately 80% found once; its top ten account for over 30%. This clone was detected a few times. Looked up from germline, CDR1 is SEHNR and CDR2 is FQNEAQ (reference sequence). Trimming shortened V by 3 bases and J by 6 bases, and 8 bases separated the two germline ends. CDR3 length: 12 residues. The sample consisted of CD4+ or CD8+ T cells sorted from blood, taken in a trial of the OX40 agonist ivuxolimab. The sequence was collected from an adult with an advanced solid tumor such as melanoma, head and neck, liver or kidney cancer. This chain links TRBV7-9 with TRBJ1-2; D remains unclear. The CDR3 here is CASSFDHNGYTF. The CDR3 DNA follows: TGTGCCAGCAGCTTTGACCATAATGGCTACACCTTC.